This entry features one T cell receptor (beta chain) sequence. The CDR3 spans 14 residues. Germline-derived CDR1 and CDR2 are PRHDT and FYEKMQ (reference sequence). V lost 0 bases to trimming and J lost 6 bases, with 11 bases between them. These data come from a study of molecular identifiers for immune sequencing clone quantification. Via MiXCR, TCRdb re-called the PCR reads, giving one row per CDR3 protein. The data contain 490,000 or so distinct CDR3 sequences, 20% to 25% of them singletons. Sequences were obtained from naive CD8+ T cells from blood, with Jurkat cell RNA spiked in. Subset defined: FACS-sorted CD8+CD4-CCR7+CD45RA+ naive T cells. The rearrangement uses TRBV13 and TRBJ1-1; TRBD1 is a possible D gene (6 bases). The source is a human donor in good health. Some libraries in this study had Jurkat cell RNA spiked in. The CDR3 loop reads CASSLGQGFSEAFF. As DNA, the CDR3 is TGTGCCAGCAGCTTAGGACAGGGTTTCTCTGAAGCTTTCTTT. The whole variable domain, filled in from reference TRBV13 and TRBJ1-1, reads AAGVIQSPRHLIKEKRETATLKCYPIPRHDTVYWYQQGPGQDPQFLISFYEKMQSDKGSIPDRFSAQQFSDYHSELNMSSLELGDSALYFCASSLGQGFSEAFFGQGTRLTVV.